This T cell receptor (beta chain) was identified during a study of blood T cells in healthy people across ages. Study outcomes and limitations: Leaving the PBMCs unsorted stopped any conclusive comparison of naive versus antigen-experienced cells. Naive T cell percentage showed a strong correlation with TCR beta diversity.

CDR3 length equals 13 residues. V gave up 8 bases and J gave up 5 bases, with 12 bases separating them. Germline CDR1 SNHLY, CDR2 FYNNEI. Remarks on this clonotype: Its matching antigen is unknown.

It was with a sample-barcoded 5' primer and a J-beta primer mix that a second PCR of about 7 to 12 cycles was run. Through a template-switch adaptor with 12 random nucleotides, each cDNA molecule received a tag. TCRdb used MiXCR to reprocess the 5' RACE reads, holding one entry per CDR3 protein. The profile shows roughly 1,500,000 distinct CDR3 sequences, 30% to 40% of them singletons. The V gene is TRBV2, the J gene TRBJ1-4; D gene uncertain. This clonotype was sampled from a woman in her 30s in good health. Sequenced material: blood. The CDR3 loop reads CASARDLNEKLFF. The CDR3 coding sequence is TGTGCCAGCGCTAGGGATCTAAATGAAAAACTGTTTTTT.